These 28 T cell receptor beta chains share one sample of origin, sequenced in a study of cytomegalovirus exposure and HLA in healthy donors. The PCR employed 60 Vbeta primers together with 13 Jbeta primers. Profiling relied on immunoSEQ multiplex PCR, and the TCRdb table lists in-frame clones only, not all of them. The table shows 150,000 to 200,000 clones, with 65% to 70% occurring only once. Input material: PBMCs. The receptors originated from a young man in good health and CMV-seropositive.

This sequence joins TRBV5-1 and TRBJ2-1; 8 bases match TRBD1. Germline CDR1 SGHRS, CDR2 YFSETQ. Losses at the gene ends were 0 bases for V and 7 bases for J; bases not matched to a gene: 9. This CDR3 comprises 16 residues. This CDR3 is CASSLVGTGGRNEQFF. The CDR3 DNA follows: TGCGCCAGCAGCTTGGTAGGAACAGGGGGTCGGAATGAGCAGTTCTTC.

The J gene is TRBJ2-6, the V gene TRBV9; perhaps TRBD2 as D (5 bases). CDR1 is SGDLS and CDR2 is YYNGEE in the germline V gene. There are 19 residues in the CDR3. Trimming stripped 0 bases from V and 0 bases from J, with 16 bases between. Here the CDR3 DNA reads TGTGCCAGCAGCGTAGTTGGTAGTTCAGACTACTCTGGGGCCAACGTCCTGACTTTC. As protein: CASSVVGSSDYSGANVLTF.

This rearrangement joins TRBV11-2 to TRBJ2-5, with 8 positions matching TRBD2. The germline gives CDR1 SGHAT, CDR2 FQNNGV. The length of the CDR3 is 14 residues. J was trimmed by 5 bases and V by 1 base; bases with no gene match: 3. CDR3 bases: TGTGCCAGCAGCTTAGCCAGCGGGAGCGAGACCCAGTACTTC. This codes for CASSLASGSETQYF. The entire variable domain, with the rest obtained from reference TRBV11-2 and TRBJ2-5, is as follows: EAGVAQSPRYKIIEKRQSVAFWCNPISGHATLYWYQQILGQGPKLLIQFQNNGVVDDSQLPKDRFSAERLKGVDSTLKIQPAKLEDSAVYLCASSLASGSETQYFGPGTRLLVL.

The CDR3 is CASSADNNEKLFF. The CDR3 nucleotides read TGTGCCAGCAGTGCGGACAATAATGAAAAACTGTTTTTT. The gene calls are TRBV2 and TRBJ1-4, with D tentatively TRBD1 (5 bases). CDR1 and CDR2 (germline): SNHLY, FYNNEI. The CDR3 has 13 residues. V shed 4 bases and J shed 4 bases, with 7 bases lying between them.

V is TRBV14 and J is TRBJ1-2, with 9 bases aligning to TRBD1. CDR1 SGHDN and CDR2 FVKESK come from the germline V gene. The CDR3 length is 14 residues. The V gene end was trimmed by 4 bases and the J gene end by 4 bases; junction bases not matched to a gene: 4. Written as DNA, the CDR3 is TGTGCCAGCAGCCCCGGGACAGGGATCTATGGCTACACCTTC. Its protein product is CASSPGTGIYGYTF.

This clone was seen a few times. The rearrangement joins TRBV19 to TRBJ2-1; TRBD2 matches at 7 bases. This CDR3 contains 16 residues. Germline lookup yields CDR1 LNHDA and CDR2 SQIVND (reference sequence). After removal of 5 bases from V and 5 bases from J, the junction contained 12 bases not matched to a gene. CDR3: CASSPRLASGDNEQFF. In nucleotides, the CDR3 is TGTGCCAGTAGTCCCCGGTTAGCAAGCGGGGACAATGAGCAGTTCTTC.

J is TRBJ1-2 and V is TRBV28; D is unclear. The CDR3 sequence is 12 residues long. Germline V gives CDR1 MDHEN, CDR2 SYDVKM. Trimming took 6 bases from V and 4 from J, leaving 9 bases between them. Written as DNA, the CDR3 is TGTGCCAGCAGGGACTCTTCCTATGGCTACACCTTC. Its translation is CASRDSSYGYTF.

The genes are TRBV5-1 and TRBJ1-1; D not certain. Germline CDR1 and CDR2: SGHRS and YFSETQ. The CDR3 covers 14 residues. With 1 base removed from V and 3 bases from J, the gap between germline ends came to 10 bases. DNA of the CDR3: TGCGCCAGCAGCTTGATCGGGGTTCACACTGAAGCTTTCTTT. Encoded protein: CASSLIGVHTEAFF.

The chain carries TRBV2 and TRBJ2-7, with TRBD1 matching over 9 bases. V dropped 7 bases and J dropped 5; count of bases not matched to a gene: 9. Germline-derived CDR1 and CDR2 are SNHLY and FYNNEI. There are 14 residues in the CDR3. For the CDR3, the DNA is TGTGCCAGCAACACAGGGGGCTTATTGGACGAGCAGTACTTC. Protein sequence: CASNTGGLLDEQYF.

This sequence joins TRBV19 and TRBJ1-2; D is uncertain. The V gene lost 2 bases and the J gene lost 8 bases, with 15 bases spanning the gap. This CDR3 contains 14 residues. The germline V gene has CDR1 LNHDA and CDR2 SQIVND (reference sequence). In nucleotides, the CDR3 is TGTGCCAGTAGTATAACCAAAACAACGCAAGGCTACACCTTC. Translating it yields CASSITKTTQGYTF.

In its sample, this clone was seen a few times. This sequence joins TRBV30 and TRBJ1-4; weak D call: TRBD1 (5 bases). This CDR3 has 15 residues. Germline values: CDR1 GTSNPN, CDR2 SVGIG (reference sequence). Trimming removed 2 bases from V and 4 bases from J, with 14 bases in between. The CDR3 DNA reads as TGTGCCTGGAGTAAAGTTGCCAGGGATAATGAAAAACTGTTTTTT. This translates into CAWSKVARDNEKLFF.

The chain employs TRBV10-1 and TRBJ2-5, with D uncertain. CDR1 is WNHNN and CDR2 is SYGVQD in the germline V gene (reference sequence). The V end lost 0 bases, the J end lost 2 bases, and 4 bases lay between the germline ends. The CDR3 length is 13 residues. The DNA of the CDR3 is TGCGCCAGCAGTGAGTCGGCACAAGAGACCCAGTACTTC. This encodes CASSESAQETQYF.

This chain joins TRBV19 and TRBJ2-5; D might be TRBD1 (5 bases). The germline V gene has CDR1 LNHDA and CDR2 SQIVND (reference sequence). The CDR3 length is 14 residues. The V gene lost 5 bases and the J gene lost 3 bases, with 13 bases spanning the gap. For the CDR3, the DNA is TGTGCCAGTAGTTTGGGGCCCTCCAAAGAGACCCAGTACTTC. Amino acid sequence: CASSLGPSKETQYF.

Remarks on this clone: One end of the junction is discordant with germline, which a read error may explain. The rearrangement joins TRBV28 to TRBJ2-1; 7 nucleotides line up with TRBD2. This CDR3 is 13 amino acids long. Germline V gene sequence: CDR1 MDHEN, CDR2 SYDVKM. CDR3 residues: CASSSRGTNKQFF. CDR3 sequence (DNA): TGTGCCAGCAGTTCGCGGGGGACCAATAAGCAGTTCTTC.

The genes are TRBV6-6 and TRBJ1-1, with D maybe TRBD1 (5 bases). The CDR3 extends over 14 amino acids. Trimming took off 5 bases at V and 1 base at J, with 11 bases between the two ends. Germline-derived CDR1 and CDR2 are MNHNY and SVGAGI (reference sequence). In DNA, the CDR3 is TGTGCCAGCAGTCGCGGGGGGGGGAACACTGAAGCTTTCTTT. It translates to CASSRGGGNTEAFF.

The chain recombines TRBV25-1 with TRBJ2-7, with no clear D. This CDR3 spans 12 amino acids. Germline loops: CDR1 MGHDK, CDR2 SYGVNS. V was clipped by 3 bases and J by 4 bases, with 7 bases between them. CDR3 protein: CASSDREYEQYF. In DNA form, the CDR3 reads TGTGCCAGCAGTGACCGCGAGTACGAGCAGTACTTC.

The chain recombines TRBV2 with TRBJ2-7; possibly TRBD2 for D (6 bases). V was pared by 3 bases and J by 0 bases, with 12 bases between. The CDR3 totals 15 residues. CDR1 is SNHLY and CDR2 is FYNNEI in the germline V gene. Here the CDR3 reads CASSDWLARSYEQYF. The CDR3 DNA sequence: TGTGCCAGCAGTGATTGGCTAGCGCGCTCCTACGAGCAGTACTTC.

V gene TRBV7-9 combines with J gene TRBJ2-7, with D possibly matching TRBD2 (6 bases). The V gene lost 4 bases and the J gene lost 1 base, with 11 bases spanning the gap. Per the germline V gene, CDR1 is SEHNR and CDR2 is FQNEAQ (reference sequence). The CDR3 contains 14 residues. The CDR3 bases are TGTGCCAGCAGCTCTAGAGCGGGTTCCTACGAGCAGTACTTC. It encodes CASSSRAGSYEQYF.

The rearrangement joins TRBV4-2 to TRBJ2-3; D uncertain. In germline, CDR1 is LGHNA, CDR2 YNFKEQ. CDR3 length: 12 residues. The V end was cut by 2 bases, the J end by 5 bases, with 5 bases between. CDR3 nucleotides: TGTGCCAGCAGCCAAAGACTAGATACGCAGTATTTT. Translated: CASSQRLDTQYF.

This chain joins TRBV5-1 and TRBJ1-1; the match to TRBD1 covers 10 bases. Germline trimming cut 4 bases from V and 3 bases from J; bases unmatched to any gene: 6. CDR1 SGHRS and CDR2 YFSETQ come from the germline V gene. There are 15 residues in the CDR3. Here the CDR3 reads CASSPWTGGDTEAFF. The CDR3 nucleotides read TGCGCCAGCAGCCCCTGGACAGGGGGAGACACTGAAGCTTTCTTT. The full variable domain, completed using reference TRBV5-1 and TRBJ1-1, is KAGVTQTPRYLIKTRGQQVTLSCSPISGHRSVSWYQQTPGQGLQFLFEYFSETQRNKGNFPGRFSGRQFSNSRSEMNVSTLELGDSALYLCASSPWTGGDTEAFFGQGTRLTVV.

This sequence joins TRBV25-1 and TRBJ2-2; no definite D call. This CDR3 region has 15 residues. V gave up 1 base and J gave up 8 bases, with 14 bases separating them. Germline V gives CDR1 MGHDK, CDR2 SYGVNS. In DNA form, the CDR3 reads TGTGCCAGCAGTGAATTTCTGAAGCCCGGGGGGGAGCTGTTTTTT. Protein: CASSEFLKPGGELFF.

This clone was found once. V is TRBV23-1 and J is TRBJ2-5; the D gene is possibly TRBD2 (6 bases). TRBV23-1 falls under the ORF class, with uncertain function. Deletions cut 10 bases from V and 4 bases from J, with 34 bases between. This CDR3 is 19 amino acids long. The CDR3 bases are TGCGCCACCTCGGAGACAACAGATTTAGCGGAAAATTATGGAGAGACCCAGTACTTC. Protein product: CATSETTDLAENYGETQYF.

The chain links TRBV30 to TRBJ1-6; D is unresolved. From germline, CDR1 is GTSNPN and CDR2 SVGIG (reference sequence). Trimming stripped 1 base from V and 7 bases from J, with 8 bases between. There are 13 residues in the CDR3. CDR3 in amino acids: CAWSDRGNSPLHF. CDR3 DNA sequence: TGTGCCTGGAGTGACAGAGGGAATTCACCCCTCCACTTT.

About this clone: A far larger clone is only one base removed, so a read error is likely. This specimen includes other DNA sequences encoding the same CDR3. The V call is TRBV6-1, the J call TRBJ2-3; 10 bases align to TRBD2. In germline, CDR1 is MNHNS, CDR2 SASEGT. The CDR3 is 15 residues long. The CDR3 bases are TGCGCCAGCAGTGAACTAGCGGGAAGCACAGATACGCAGTATTTT. This gives the protein CASSELAGSTDTQYF.

This chain joins TRBV7-8 and TRBJ1-2; weak D call: TRBD1 (6 bases). Looked up from germline, CDR1 is SGHVS and CDR2 is FQNEAQ. The CDR3 covers 15 residues. Between the trimmed V and J ends, which lost 2 bases and 3 bases, there was a span of 13 bases. The CDR3: CASSLFGQLYYGYTF. The DNA for the CDR3 is TGTGCCAGCAGCTTATTTGGACAGCTATACTATGGCTACACCTTC.

This sequence joins TRBV9 and TRBJ2-3; D possibly corresponds to TRBD2 (5 bases). The germline CDR1 and CDR2 sequences are SGDLS and YYNGEE. Trimming took off 4 bases at V and 3 bases at J, with 9 bases between the two ends. The CDR3 length is 13 residues. The CDR3 loop is CASSLGATDTQYF. CDR3 sequence (DNA): TGTGCCAGCAGCCTGGGAGCTACAGATACGCAGTATTTT. Full variable domain (missing parts from reference TRBV9 and TRBJ2-3): DSGVTQTPKHLITATGQRVTLRCSPRSGDLSVYWYQQSLDQGLQFLIQYYNGEERAKGNILERFSAQQFPDLHSELNLSSLELGDSALYFCASSLGATDTQYFGPGTRLTVL.

The J gene is TRBJ1-1, the V gene TRBV7-3; D is uncertain. Germline assignment: CDR1 SGHTA and CDR2 FQGTGA. The CDR3 sequence is 13 residues long. Trimming pared 6 bases from V and 1 base from J, leaving 9 bases between. CDR3 protein: CASRAQANTEAFF. The DNA of the CDR3 is TGTGCCAGCAGGGCTCAGGCGAACACTGAAGCTTTCTTT.

This clone was observed once. This rearrangement joins TRBV27 to TRBJ1-1; D gene uncertain. Trimming shortened V by 5 bases and J by 7 bases, and 11 bases separated the two germline ends. Germline-derived CDR1 and CDR2 are MNHEY and SMNVEV (reference sequence). The CDR3 runs 12 residues. CDR3: CASSTAASEAFF. The CDR3 bases are TGTGCCAGCAGTACCGCCGCGAGTGAAGCTTTCTTT.